A selection of T cell receptor beta chains follows, all from one sample in a study of blood T cell repertoires in COVID-19. Data came from immunoSEQ multiplex PCR; TCRdb stores just in-frame clones and leaves some out. The sample includes some 300,000 clones, 89% seen only once; the top ten take 1.5% to 2%. The sequenced sample was PBMCs or T cells enriched from blood (not recorded which). These receptors were taken from a woman in her thirties or forties who had recovered from COVID-19. The CDR3 runs from the conserved cysteine through the conserved F or W. A D gene is named only where the DNA matches it firmly. Size is omitted from some rows. Given values are once, few, many or a class for expanded clones.

TRBJ1-2	TRBV19	NA	NA	CASSMQISNYGYTF	TGTGCCAGTAGTATGCAGATTTCTAACTATGGCTACACCTTC
TRBJ1-4	TRBV9	NA	few	CASSPGEGEKLFF	TGTGCCAGCAGCCCCGGGGAAGGTGAAAAACTGTTTTTT
TRBJ2-7	TRBV30	NA	once	CAWRIPGNLPHEQYF	TGTGCCTGGCGCATTCCCGGGAACCTTCCCCACGAGCAGTACTTC
TRBJ1-2	TRBV28	TRBD1	NA	CASSTHRGINYGYTF	TGTGCCAGCAGTACCCACAGGGGGATTAACTATGGCTACACCTTC
TRBJ1-6	TRBV5-1	TRBD1	NA	CASSLFQGDNSPLHF	TGCGCCAGCAGCTTGTTCCAGGGGGATAATTCACCCCTCCACTTT
TRBJ1-1	TRBV5-4	NA	NA	CASGYEERGNTEAFF	TGTGCCAGCGGCTACGAGGAAAGGGGAAACACTGAAGCTTTCTTT
TRBJ2-2	TRBV29-1	TRBD1	NA	CSVPYDRGSTGELFF	TGCAGCGTTCCTTACGACAGGGGCTCCACCGGGGAGCTGTTTTTT
TRBJ2-3	TRBV7-2	NA	NA	CASSRGGDTQYF	TGTGCCAGCAGTCGAGGCGGGGATACGCAGTATTTT
TRBJ1-1	TRBV19	TRBD1	NA	CASLPRTGSGTEAFF	TGTGCCAGTCTTCCCCGGACAGGGTCGGGCACTGAAGCTTTCTTT
TRBJ2-5	TRBV25-1	TRBD2	NA	CASRESGRGETQYF	TGTGCCAGCAGGGAAAGCGGGAGAGGGGAGACCCAGTACTTC
TRBJ1-3	TRBV9	NA	NA	CASSVDIGGASGNTIYF	TGTGCCAGCAGCGTAGACATCGGGGGGGCCAGTGGAAACACCATATATTTT
TRBJ2-2	TRBV7-2	TRBD2	NA	CASSLSTSGSRSGELFF	TGTGCCAGCAGCTTGTCTACTAGCGGGAGTCGGTCCGGGGAGCTGTTTTTT
TRBJ1-2	TRBV7-2	NA	NA	CASSPYQGRAANYGYTF	TGTGCCAGCAGCCCCTACCAGGGCCGGGCAGCAAACTATGGCTACACCTTC
TRBJ2-1	TRBV10-2	TRBD2	NA	CATAGGVFGEQFF	TGCGCCACCGCGGGGGGGGTGTTCGGTGAGCAGTTCTTC
TRBJ1-1	TRBV10-3	NA	few	CAISDSKGGREGEAFF	TGTGCCATCAGTGACTCGAAAGGGGGAAGGGAGGGTGAAGCTTTCTTT
TRBJ2-3	TRBV29-1	NA	NA	CSVIETTSTDTQYF	TGCAGCGTCATTGAGACTACTAGCACAGATACGCAGTATTTT
TRBJ1-2	TRBV5-1	TRBD1	NA	CASSLVQGTYGYTF	TGCGCCAGCAGCTTGGTACAGGGGACATATGGCTACACCTTC
TRBJ2-1	TRBV4-2	NA	NA	CASSQDRSIPSNEQFF	TGTGCCAGCAGCCAAGATAGGAGTATCCCTAGCAATGAGCAGTTCTTC